The text below deals with one T cell receptor (beta chain). Its antigen is still unknown. No much larger clone is present one base from it, and per-base qualities are unavailable. These data are taken from a study of blood T cells in healthy people across ages (dated by TCRdb to between 2014 and 2017). For the study in its entirety: In model experiments, template switching captured about one uniquely barcoded TCR beta cDNA molecule for every two T cells. The study measured age-related changes in TCR beta repertoire diversity using deep sequencing normalized with unique cDNA molecular identifiers. Donors were grouped into four age groups: young (average approximately 16 years), middle-aged (39), aged (about 60) and long-lived (over 80). To avoid experimental bias, donors of different ages were randomly spread across the sequencing lanes. Two additional independent replicas of 1 million unique cDNA reads from the same blood draw were analyzed for two donors (one aged 18 to 30 and one aged 80 or older).

Libraries were made using 5' RACE. Sequenced on an Illumina HiSeq 2500. The second PCR ran for roughly 7 to 11 cycles and used a J-beta primer mix along with a sample-barcoded 5' primer. A template-switch 5' adaptor carrying 12 random nucleotides introduced a unique molecular identifier onto each TCR beta cDNA molecule. At least 3 million CDR3-containing paired-end reads were obtained from each sample. All of the RNA was converted into first-strand cDNA using the Mint cDNA synthesis kit, with a TRBC-specific oligonucleotide serving as the primer. Following uracil-DNA glycosylase treatment, a first 18-cycle PCR with universal primers M1SS and BC2_uni_R was performed on all cDNA. The original pipeline was this. Each sample was normalized by randomly selecting 1 million high-quality reads, each carrying a distinct molecular identifier. Instead of being binned into consensus sequences, reads with shared molecular identifiers were discarded. MiTCR, with a Q25 quality threshold and the strictest error-elimination algorithm, was used for CDR3 identification, clonotype clustering and error correction. A nonparametric unseen species model using Euler transformation provided a lower-bound estimate of total TCR beta diversity. TCRdb itself trimmed the public reads at Q25 with fastp, ran MiXCR and retained productive beta chains. Entries that share a CDR3 protein sequence are merged under the most common genes and DNA. TCRdb's processing, not the authors', yielded these V and J calls. This sample has about 1,400,000 distinct CDR3 sequences in its table, and 42% of those were observed once. The top ten clonotypes cover roughly 7.9% of the sample.

The CDR3 starts with the cysteine, ends with the phenylalanine, and has 13 residues. Only the CDR3 DNA stays, 39 bases, in frame from base 1. For CDR1 and CDR2, the germline V gene (reference sequence) lists DFQATT and SNEGSKA. V trim: 5 bases; J trim: 0 bases; unmatched bases: 3. Donors were a few dozen systemically healthy Caucasian individuals from Russia aged roughly 6 to 95 years. Each donor gave 8 to 10 milliliters of peripheral blood, drawn into EDTA-treated Vacutainer tubes. Ficoll-Paque density-gradient centrifugation was used to isolate PBMCs, with at least 6.5 million obtained per sample. Total RNA was extracted from PBMCs with Trizol reagent, with at least 5.5 micrograms obtained per sample. The percentages of naive CD45RAhigh/CD27high T cells were determined by flow cytometry on a PBMC aliquot from every donor. Points the paper makes about the study in general: Compared with the aged group, the long-lived group had more naive CD4+ T cells, fewer expanded clones and increased TCR diversity, suggesting age selection. Observed TCR beta diversity per million T cells fell roughly linearly with age, and a significant reduction was already apparent by age around 39. Conclusive comparison of naive and antigen-experienced compartments was prevented by the profiling of bulk unsorted PBMCs. Total diversity estimates from one million sequenced T cells were considered lower bounds and underestimates. A strong correlation was found between observed TCR beta diversity and the percentage of naive T cells measured by flow cytometry. Donor CMV infection status was unknown, potentially confounding age-related changes in expanded clonotypes.

The sequenced sample consisted of blood. Recombination joined TRBV20-1 with TRBJ1-2; TRBD1 fits 7 bases in the junction. This clonotype was obtained from a woman aged 18-30 years in good health. The CDR3 is CSAPDRTNYGYTF. At the DNA level, the sequence is TGCAGTGCTCCGGACAGGACTAACTATGGCTACACCTTC.